This is a list of T cell receptor beta chains from one sample in a study of cytomegalovirus exposure and HLA in healthy donors. TCRdb's copy holds only in-frame clones and misses some; the assay was immunoSEQ multiplex PCR. The sample lists about 120,000 clones; roughly 79% were seen once. What was sequenced was PBMCs. These receptors were obtained from a woman aged 40 to 55 in good health and CMV-seronegative. CDR3s include the opening cysteine and the closing phenylalanine or tryptophan. Each record gives: J gene, clone size, D gene, V gene, CDR3 protein, CDR3 DNA. A D gene is named only where the DNA matches it firmly. Clone size is stated in some rows and not others, as once, few, many or a class when expanded.

>TRBJ2-5|-|-|TRBV6-1
CASSPHGTLEETQYF
TGTGCCAGCAGCCCCCACGGGACTCTGGAAGAGACCCAGTACTTC
>TRBJ1-2|-|-|TRBV7-2
CASSLVNQNYGYTF
TGTGCCAGCAGCTTAGTAAACCAGAACTATGGCTACACCTTC
>TRBJ2-1|-|TRBD2|TRBV4-1
CASSFTPPETSGRVPGTNEQFF
TGCGCCAGCTCCTTTACCCCCCCCGAAACTAGCGGGAGGGTCCCAGGTACCAATGAGCAGTTCTTC
>TRBJ1-5|-|TRBD1|TRBV19
CASSRTGRDQPQHF
TGTGCCAGTAGCCGGACAGGGCGAGATCAGCCCCAGCATTTT
>TRBJ2-3|-|TRBD1|TRBV2
CASSGDRGAVIYTQYF
TGTGCCAGCAGCGGCGACAGGGGGGCGGTTATTTATACGCAGTATTTT
>TRBJ1-1|-|-|TRBV5-1
CASSTTGNTEAFF
TGCGCCAGCAGCACAACAGGGAACACTGAAGCTTTCTTT
>TRBJ2-2|-|TRBD2|TRBV27
CASRRGTSGLSGELFF
TGTGCCAGCAGACGAGGGACTAGCGGGCTGTCCGGGGAGCTGTTTTTT
>TRBJ1-4|-|-|TRBV9
CASSPGDASEKLFF
TGTGCCAGCAGTCCAGGGGATGCAAGTGAAAAACTGTTTTTT
>TRBJ1-1|-|TRBD1|TRBV5-1
CASSSQAGGYTEAFF
TGCGCCAGCAGCTCACAGGCAGGGGGTTACACTGAAGCTTTCTTT
>TRBJ1-1|-|TRBD1|TRBV29-1
CSVKDLRQGNTEAFF
TGCAGCGTTAAAGACTTGCGACAGGGGAACACTGAAGCTTTCTTT
>TRBJ2-5|-|TRBD2|TRBV2
CASSDRSSSGRGETQYF
TGTGCCAGCAGTGATCGGTCGTCTAGCGGGAGGGGGGAGACCCAGTACTTC
>TRBJ2-3|-|-|TRBV29-1
CSVVPGKSTDTQYF
TGCAGCGTTGTCCCCGGGAAAAGCACAGATACGCAGTATTTT
>TRBJ1-2|-|-|TRBV5-8
CASSLASPGYGYTF
TGTGCCAGCAGCTTGGCCTCCCCCGGCTATGGCTACACCTTC
>TRBJ2-5|-|TRBD1|TRBV2
CASRWTGIPQETQYF
TGTGCCAGCAGGTGGACAGGGATCCCCCAAGAGACCCAGTACTTC
>TRBJ2-7|-|-|TRBV7-9
CASSGQTTGTYEQYF
TGTGCCAGCAGCGGGCAAACAACAGGGACCTACGAGCAGTACTTC
>TRBJ1-5|once|-|TRBV2
CASSEGGRQPQHF
TGTGCCAGCAGTGAAGGGGGGCGTCAGCCCCAGCATTTT
>TRBJ1-1|-|-|TRBV4-1
CASSHETGVGTEAFF
TGCGCCAGCAGTCACGAAACGGGTGTCGGCACTGAAGCTTTCTTT
>TRBJ1-2|-|-|TRBV9
CASSVGGDGYTF
TGTGCCAGCAGCGTAGGGGGGGATGGCTACACCTTC
>TRBJ1-5|-|-|TRBV27
CASSLGLNQPQHF
TGTGCCAGCAGTTTAGGGCTCAATCAGCCCCAGCATTTT
>TRBJ2-1|-|-|TRBV11-3
CASSLRLGDEQFF
TGTGCCAGCAGCTTAAGACTAGGCGATGAGCAGTTCTTC
>TRBJ2-5|-|-|TRBV18
CASSRGGTQYF
TGTGCCAGCTCAAGAGGGGGGACCCAGTACTTC
>TRBJ1-5|-|TRBD1|TRBV7-9
CASSSDRGSNQPQHF
TGTGCCAGCAGTTCGGACAGGGGTAGCAATCAGCCCCAGCATTTT
>TRBJ2-5|-|TRBD2|TRBV11-2
CASSKQRERQETQYF
TGTGCCAGCAGCAAACAGCGGGAGAGGCAAGAGACCCAGTACTTC
>TRBJ2-7|-|TRBD1|TRBV7-2
CASSPQGNEQYF
TGTGCCAGCAGTCCACAGGGGAACGAGCAGTACTTC
>TRBJ1-2|-|-|TRBV9
CASSVITGNWNGYTF
TGTGCCAGCAGCGTAATTACAGGGAATTGGAATGGCTACACCTTC
>TRBJ1-5|-|TRBD1|TRBV7-9
CSSSHTGQDRNQPQHF
TGTTCCAGCAGTCATACTGGACAGGACCGCAATCAGCCCCAGCATTTT
>TRBJ2-4|-|TRBD1|TRBV5-1
CASSWDRDTAKNIQYF
TGCGCCAGCAGCTGGGACAGGGATACAGCCAAAAACATTCAGTACTTC
>TRBJ2-5|-|-|TRBV28
CASSSVGRTGQETQYF
TGTGCCAGCAGTTCGGTCGGGAGGACAGGGCAAGAGACCCAGTACTTC
>TRBJ2-7|-|-|TRBV7-3
CASSLGRGYEQYF
TGTGCCAGCAGCTTGGGAAGGGGGTACGAGCAGTACTTC
>TRBJ2-2|-|TRBD1|TRBV7-9
CASSYRGSSAGELFF
TGTGCCAGCAGCTACAGGGGCAGCAGCGCCGGGGAGCTGTTTTTT
>TRBJ1-2|once|TRBD1|TRBV2
CASRGQGYNYGYTF
TGTGCCAGCAGGGGACAGGGTTATAACTATGGCTACACCTTC
>TRBJ1-2|-|-|TRBV30
CAWGGGYRVGGYTF
TGTGCCTGGGGTGGGGGCTACAGGGTCGGGGGCTACACCTTC
>TRBJ2-1|-|-|TRBV9
CASSVEGREEYSSYNEQFF
TGTGCCAGCAGCGTAGAGGGCAGGGAAGAGTATAGCTCCTACAATGAGCAGTTCTTC
>TRBJ2-1|-|TRBD1|TRBV4-3
CASSQRGPSYNEQFF
TGCGCCAGCAGCCAAAGGGGGCCCTCCTACAATGAGCAGTTCTTC
>TRBJ1-1|-|-|TRBV11-3
CASSLAWHAFNTEAFF
TGTGCCAGCAGCTTAGCGTGGCACGCCTTTAACACTGAAGCTTTCTTT
>TRBJ2-6|-|-|TRBV27
CASSMDSSGANVLTF
TGTGCCAGCAGTATGGACAGTTCTGGGGCCAACGTCCTGACTTTC
>TRBJ2-7|-|TRBD2|TRBV6-6
CASRTPGLAHEQYF
TGTGCCAGCAGAACCCCGGGACTAGCACACGAGCAGTACTTC
>TRBJ1-3|-|TRBD1|TRBV4-1
CASSQAPPTGTGAYTIYF
TGCGCCAGCAGCCAAGCACCCCCAACCGGGACAGGGGCTTACACCATATATTTT
>TRBJ1-2|-|-|TRBV29-1
CSVEDQERAGGYTF
TGCAGCGTTGAAGATCAAGAGAGGGCCGGGGGCTACACCTTC
>TRBJ2-2|-|TRBD2|TRBV7-3
CASSSGGTGTLNTGELFF
TGTGCCAGCAGCTCGGGGGGGACCGGGACACTGAACACCGGGGAGCTGTTTTTT
>TRBJ2-7|-|TRBD1|TRBV9
CASSVGDREYEQYF
TGTGCCAGCAGCGTAGGGGACAGGGAGTACGAGCAGTACTTC
>TRBJ1-4|-|TRBD1|TRBV2
CASRDKGARGEKLFF
TGTGCCAGCAGAGATAAGGGGGCGCGGGGTGAAAAACTGTTTTTT
>TRBJ2-7|-|TRBD2|TRBV15
CATSRGLAGGKSYEQYF
TGTGCCACCAGCCGGGGACTAGCGGGAGGGAAATCCTACGAGCAGTACTTC
>TRBJ1-1|-|TRBD1|TRBV4-3
CASSQGPPTGVGAEAFF
TGCGCCAGCAGCCAAGGCCCTCCGACAGGGGTGGGTGCTGAAGCTTTCTTT
>TRBJ2-4|-|-|TRBV4-1
CASSQDQLEWEKVNIQYF
TGCGCCAGCAGCCAAGATCAGCTGGAGTGGGAGAAGGTTAACATTCAGTACTTC
>TRBJ2-7|-|-|TRBV11-1
CASSSQVYYEQYF
TGTGCCAGCAGCTCTCAGGTATACTACGAGCAGTACTTC
>TRBJ1-4|once|TRBD1|TRBV9
CASSAGTGGSEKLFF
TGTGCCAGCAGCGCGGGGACAGGTGGGAGTGAAAAACTGTTTTTT
>TRBJ2-7|-|TRBD1|TRBV27
CASSLSGQGWYEQYF
TGTGCCAGCAGTTTATCGGGACAGGGTTGGTACGAGCAGTACTTC
>TRBJ1-5|-|-|TRBV28
CASTPGGSYNQPQHF
TGTGCCAGCACCCCCGGGGGATCGTACAATCAGCCCCAGCATTTT
>TRBJ1-2|-|TRBD1|TRBV7-2
CASSSTRQGATGYTF
TGTGCCAGCAGCTCAACCCGACAGGGGGCAACTGGCTACACCTTC
>TRBJ2-1|-|-|TRBV4-2
CASSPSLAVSSYNEQFF
TGTGCCAGCAGCCCTTCCTTAGCGGTGAGCTCCTACAATGAGCAGTTCTTC